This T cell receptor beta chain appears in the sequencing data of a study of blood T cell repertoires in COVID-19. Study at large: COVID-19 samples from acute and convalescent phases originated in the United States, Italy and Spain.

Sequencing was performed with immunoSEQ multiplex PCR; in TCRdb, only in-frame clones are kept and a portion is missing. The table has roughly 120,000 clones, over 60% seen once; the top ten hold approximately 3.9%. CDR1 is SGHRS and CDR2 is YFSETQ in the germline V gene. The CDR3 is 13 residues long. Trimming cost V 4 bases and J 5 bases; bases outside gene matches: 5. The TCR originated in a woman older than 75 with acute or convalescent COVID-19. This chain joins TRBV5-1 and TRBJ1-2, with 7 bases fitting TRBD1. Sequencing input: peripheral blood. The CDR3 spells CASSGDSLYGYTF. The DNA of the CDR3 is TGCGCCAGCAGCGGGGACAGTCTTTATGGCTACACCTTC.